Listed below are T cell receptor beta chains from one sample, sequenced in a study of blood T cell repertoires in COVID-19. Generated by immunoSEQ multiplex PCR, the TCRdb table keeps only in-frame clones and is missing some. The repertoire consists of around 270,000 clones, with 65% to 85% occurring once and the leading ten covering approximately 1.5%. Sequencing was done on a sample of peripheral blood. The receptors come from a woman between 40 and 55 years old who had recovered from COVID-19. Both conserved end residues are trimmed from each CDR3. Clone size appears in some rows only: once, few, many, or a class for an expanded clone.

j_gene: TRBJ2-1; v_gene: TRBV6-6; len: 15; abundance: NA; CDR3aa: ASSPQGFGLKDNEQF
j_gene: TRBJ2-7; v_gene: TRBV30; len: 11; abundance: NA; CDR3aa: AWMSRGYYEQY
j_gene: TRBJ2-7; v_gene: TRBV5-1; len: 10; abundance: NA; CDR3aa: ASSRSTDEQY
j_gene: TRBJ1-1; v_gene: TRBV4-2; len: 14; abundance: NA; CDR3aa: ASSQGDSRGNTEAF
j_gene: TRBJ2-7; v_gene: TRBV6-5; len: 13; abundance: NA; CDR3aa: ASSITGGVSYEQY
j_gene: TRBJ1-2; v_gene: TRBV12-3/TRBV12-4; len: 11; abundance: NA; CDR3aa: ASSLDTSRGYT
j_gene: TRBJ2-5; v_gene: TRBV15; len: 13; abundance: NA; CDR3aa: ATSRVTSGQETQY
j_gene: TRBJ1-5; v_gene: TRBV7-8; len: 14; abundance: NA; CDR3aa: ASSLGSVGIRQPQH
j_gene: TRBJ1-2; v_gene: TRBV28; len: 12; abundance: NA; CDR3aa: ASSLTTTGYGYT
j_gene: TRBJ1-5; v_gene: TRBV7-6; len: 14; abundance: NA; CDR3aa: ASSLEAGNSNQPQH
j_gene: TRBJ1-5; v_gene: TRBV2; len: 11; abundance: few; CDR3aa: ASSEQGNQPQH
j_gene: TRBJ1-1; v_gene: TRBV5-4; len: 11; abundance: few; CDR3aa: ASSRTGNTEAF
j_gene: TRBJ2-5; v_gene: TRBV14; len: 10; abundance: once; CDR3aa: ASAWGGKTQY
j_gene: TRBJ2-2; v_gene: TRBV5-8; len: 14; abundance: NA; CDR3aa: ASSFGGTFNTGELF
j_gene: TRBJ2-1; v_gene: TRBV3-1/TRBV3-2; len: 14; abundance: NA; CDR3aa: ASSLQGANSYNEQF
j_gene: TRBJ1-2; v_gene: TRBV7-9; len: 11; abundance: few; CDR3aa: ASSWQGDYGYT
j_gene: TRBJ2-1; v_gene: TRBV27; len: 12; abundance: NA; CDR3aa: ASSPAGGLNEQF
j_gene: TRBJ2-1; v_gene: TRBV11-3; len: 14; abundance: NA; CDR3aa: ASSHGRRDRANEQF
j_gene: TRBJ1-1; v_gene: TRBV4-1; len: 11; abundance: NA; CDR3aa: ASSRGQGPEAF
j_gene: TRBJ1-4; v_gene: TRBV6-5; len: 11; abundance: NA; CDR3aa: ASSTGTDEKLF
j_gene: TRBJ1-2; v_gene: TRBV7-9; len: 14; abundance: NA; CDR3aa: ASSFRGTGGSYGYT
j_gene: TRBJ2-7; v_gene: TRBV11-2; len: 13; abundance: NA; CDR3aa: ASSLDGGEFYEQY
j_gene: TRBJ2-1; v_gene: TRBV4-2; len: 13; abundance: NA; CDR3aa: ASSQDWLAGAEQF
j_gene: TRBJ2-3; v_gene: TRBV10-3; len: 11; abundance: NA; CDR3aa: AISLINADTQY
j_gene: TRBJ2-4; v_gene: TRBV15; len: 12; abundance: many; CDR3aa: ATSWGLAKNIQY
j_gene: TRBJ1-4; v_gene: TRBV5-1; len: 14; abundance: NA; CDR3aa: ASSLAQGQGVEKLF
j_gene: TRBJ2-7; v_gene: TRBV24-1; len: 13; abundance: NA; CDR3aa: ATSDPQRGAYEQY
j_gene: TRBJ1-1; v_gene: TRBV29-1; len: 19; abundance: NA; CDR3aa: SGRGGRAGAILPCMNTEAF
j_gene: TRBJ2-1; v_gene: TRBV15; len: 12; abundance: NA; CDR3aa: ATSRDLTGNEQF
j_gene: TRBJ2-7; v_gene: TRBV7-9; len: 11; abundance: NA; CDR3aa: ASRSGSSYEQY
j_gene: TRBJ2-5; v_gene: TRBV5-1; len: 12; abundance: once; CDR3aa: ASSLAIGGKTQY
j_gene: TRBJ2-5; v_gene: TRBV19; len: 14; abundance: NA; CDR3aa: ASSMGLAGGKETQY
j_gene: TRBJ1-6; v_gene: TRBV19; len: 13; abundance: NA; CDR3aa: ASTLRQGDNSPLH
j_gene: TRBJ1-3; v_gene: TRBV12-3/TRBV12-4; len: 11; abundance: NA; CDR3aa: ASSFNPGNTIY
j_gene: TRBJ1-5; v_gene: TRBV7-8; len: 13; abundance: NA; CDR3aa: ASSLARVSNQPQH
j_gene: TRBJ1-1; v_gene: TRBV30; len: 10; abundance: NA; CDR3aa: AWRIRGTEAF
j_gene: TRBJ2-7; v_gene: TRBV7-6; len: 13; abundance: NA; CDR3aa: ASSLTQGAVNEQY
j_gene: TRBJ2-3; v_gene: TRBV10-3; len: 12; abundance: NA; CDR3aa: AISERGFTDTQY
j_gene: TRBJ2-1; v_gene: TRBV7-6; len: 17; abundance: once; CDR3aa: ASSLVRYRGGLSYNEQF